This is a list of T cell receptor beta chains from one sample in a study of identical twins. From the 5' RACE reads, TCRdb called clonotypes with MiXCR, one entry per CDR3 protein. The sample lists 700,000 to 950,000 distinct CDR3 sequences, 12% occurring once. The sample was also linked to a second study, of yellow fever vaccine responses in identical twins.

The sample was PBMCs. The receptors were gathered from a woman younger than 30 in good health. Both conserved end residues are part of each CDR3. A D gene is named only where the DNA matches it firmly. Only some rows state a clone size, as once, few, many or a class for expanded clones.

v_gene	abundance	j_gene	d_gene	CDR3nt	CDR3aa
TRBV19	few	TRBJ2-1	NA	TGTGCCAGTAGTATTTCCCTTCAATGGGAGCAGTTCTTC	CASSISLQWEQFF
TRBV6-1	NA	TRBJ2-1	TRBD2	TGTGCCAGCAGTGGGTTAGCGGGGGGGCCCCATGAGCAGTTCTTC	CASSGLAGGPHEQFF
TRBV20-1	few	TRBJ2-3	NA	TGCAGTGCTAGAGGGGGACGGGGGAGCACAGATACGCAGTATTTT	CSARGGRGSTDTQYF
TRBV7-9	NA	TRBJ1-4	NA	TGTGCCAGCAGCTTATCGTTTCAGTCGATCGGAAAACTGTTTTTT	CASSLSFQSIGKLFF
TRBV25-1	few	TRBJ2-7	TRBD1	TGTGCCACCAGTCCGGGACAGGGAGGGGGTCGTTCCTACGAGCAGTACTTC	CATSPGQGGGRSYEQYF
TRBV28	many	TRBJ1-1	NA	TGTGCCAGCAGTTGGGGAGGGGACACTGAAGCTTTCTTT	CASSWGGDTEAFF
TRBV3-1	NA	TRBJ1-2	TRBD1	TGTGCCAGCAGCCAAACCCCGGACAGGGCCCATGGCTACACCTTC	CASSQTPDRAHGYTF
TRBV5-1	many	TRBJ2-1	TRBD2	TGCGCCAGCAGCCAAGGGACTAGCGGGAGCGGAGAGCAGTTCTTC	CASSQGTSGSGEQFF
TRBV28	NA	TRBJ1-5	NA	TGTGCCAGCTCCCCCCCTTGGCAGCCCCAGCATTTT	CASSPPWQPQHF
TRBV29-1	NA	TRBJ2-7	NA	TGCAGCGTTGAAGGCGGCGGATCGGTGTACGAGCAGTACTTC	CSVEGGGSVYEQYF
TRBV6-6	NA	TRBJ2-7	NA	TGTGCCAGCGCATGGGGGAGCTCCTACGAGCAGTACTTC	CASAWGSSYEQYF
TRBV11-2	NA	TRBJ1-1	NA	TGTGCCAGCAGTAGGTCGAGTGTATGGAACACTGAAGCTTTCTTT	CASSRSSVWNTEAFF
TRBV13	NA	TRBJ2-7	NA	TGTGCCAGCAGCGCACGAGCGGTTAGGGATTACGAGCAGTACTTC	CASSARAVRDYEQYF
TRBV3-1	NA	TRBJ1-2	TRBD1	TGTGCCAGCAGCCAAGATAGGGGAACAGGGGAAGCTAACTATGGCTACACCTTC	CASSQDRGTGEANYGYTF
TRBV10-3	NA	TRBJ2-7	TRBD2	TGTGCCATCAGTGAGAGTCTAGCGGGAGGAAGGTACGAGCAGTACTTC	CAISESLAGGRYEQYF
TRBV21-1	NA	TRBJ2-2	NA	TGTGCCAGCAATCGACAGGGGGCCGGGGAGCTGTTTTTT	CASNRQGAGELFF
TRBV20-1	few	TRBJ2-7	NA	TGCAGTGGGGAACAGGGTGCCTACGAGCAGTACTTC	CSGEQGAYEQYF
TRBV11-1	few	TRBJ2-7	TRBD2	TGTGCCAGCAGCTTAGGCTCCCGGACTAGCGGGGTCTCCTACGAGCAGTACTTC	CASSLGSRTSGVSYEQYF
TRBV20-1	few	TRBJ2-3	TRBD2	TGCAGTGCTAGGGGGTCCGGGACTAGCGGGGGTGAACAGTATTTT	CSARGSGTSGGEQYF